A selection of T cell receptor beta chains follows, all from one sample in a study of T cell repertoires in cytomegalovirus infection. These receptors have no known antigen. MiXCR was run by TCRdb on the reads, yielding one entry per CDR3 protein. The table records hundreds of thousands of distinct CDR3 sequences, 25% to 35% of them present only once. This sample comprised cultured PBMCs, obtained from culture after CMV antigen stimulation. These receptors came from a human donor in good health (CMV status not recorded). Some clones in this sample may be carry-over from other donors' samples. Both conserved end residues are part of each CDR3. The D gene is left open where the match is weak.

TRBD1 | TRBV7-8 | CASSSLGDRVFSGANVLTF
NA | TRBV7-9 | CASSLGVDSNTGELFF
TRBD2 | TRBV30 | CAWSSSAGDTQYF
NA | TRBV20-1 | CSARETPNEQYF
TRBD2 | TRBV20-1 | CSAKRASGGNTGELFF
TRBD1 | TRBV12-3/TRBV12-4 | CASSLTTGGPSF
NA | TRBV24-1 | CATRESTLATDTQYF
NA | TRBV6-2/TRBV6-3 | CASSPFLGAGELFF
NA | TRBV28 | CASATSTTVHGNTIYF
NA | TRBV7-2 | CASSPNRGDGLFF
TRBD2 | TRBV15 | CATSASGRLYNEQFF
NA | TRBV27 | CASSSARWSQPQHF
NA | TRBV4-1 | CASSQGSRGNTEAFF
NA | TRBV27 | CASRRVWDTEAFF
TRBD1 | TRBV6-5 | CASSYGTGNTGELFF
TRBD1 | TRBV19 | CASSKGQGDDEQFF
NA | TRBV6-2/TRBV6-3 | CASSYSQGRYGYTF
TRBD1 | TRBV7-2 | CASSLSGQGMGNTIYF
NA | TRBV20-1 | CSARAGVPADTQYF
TRBD1 | TRBV28 | CASRGTDNQPQHF
NA | TRBV5-1 | CASSLIVPNEQFF
TRBD1 | TRBV19 | CASSSLTGNYEQYF
NA | TRBV15 | CATSSGGSNYGYTF
TRBD2 | TRBV5-1 | CASRDSTSGVQETQYF
NA | TRBV10-3 | CATLGGAPAHEQYF
TRBD1 | TRBV7-2 | CASSLVGWSRGHYGYTF
TRBD1 | TRBV7-2 | CASSAQQGSQETQYF
NA | TRBV7-6 | CASSLSEENTEAFF
TRBD2 | TRBV6-1 | CASWPSGEYNEQFF
NA | TRBV19 | CASSMGFGNQPQHF
TRBD1 | TRBV7-6 | CASSRGQHNEQFF
TRBD1 | TRBV7-2 | CASSLDRGPTDTQYF
TRBD2 | TRBV19 | CASSILAGGETQYF
NA | TRBV7-8 | CASSTDGPLRGQPQHF
NA | TRBV7-2 | CASSLGISNQPQHF
TRBD1 | TRBV20-1 | CSASRTGISYNEQFF
NA | TRBV2 | CASRTERGEKLFF
TRBD2 | TRBV6-7 | CASSYSMVSGRDHTDTQYF
TRBD1 | TRBV12-3/TRBV12-4 | CASSSQGANSPLHF
TRBD2 | TRBV6-1 | CASSELAGVAEGELFF
NA | TRBV5-1 | CASSLARGDLNTEAFF
TRBD1 | TRBV10-3 | CAISESTGKTTNEKLFF
NA | TRBV27 | CATSGTLGTEAFF
NA | TRBV4-1 | CASSLRGGPEAFF
TRBD2 | TRBV14 | CASSQDHYSGSEAQYF
TRBD1 | TRBV5-1 | CASSLRQGAYNEQFF
NA | TRBV9 | CASSAAGNLDEQFF
TRBD1 | TRBV15 | CATSRGDRESYGYTF
TRBD1 | TRBV6-1 | CASTWDRASNQPQHF